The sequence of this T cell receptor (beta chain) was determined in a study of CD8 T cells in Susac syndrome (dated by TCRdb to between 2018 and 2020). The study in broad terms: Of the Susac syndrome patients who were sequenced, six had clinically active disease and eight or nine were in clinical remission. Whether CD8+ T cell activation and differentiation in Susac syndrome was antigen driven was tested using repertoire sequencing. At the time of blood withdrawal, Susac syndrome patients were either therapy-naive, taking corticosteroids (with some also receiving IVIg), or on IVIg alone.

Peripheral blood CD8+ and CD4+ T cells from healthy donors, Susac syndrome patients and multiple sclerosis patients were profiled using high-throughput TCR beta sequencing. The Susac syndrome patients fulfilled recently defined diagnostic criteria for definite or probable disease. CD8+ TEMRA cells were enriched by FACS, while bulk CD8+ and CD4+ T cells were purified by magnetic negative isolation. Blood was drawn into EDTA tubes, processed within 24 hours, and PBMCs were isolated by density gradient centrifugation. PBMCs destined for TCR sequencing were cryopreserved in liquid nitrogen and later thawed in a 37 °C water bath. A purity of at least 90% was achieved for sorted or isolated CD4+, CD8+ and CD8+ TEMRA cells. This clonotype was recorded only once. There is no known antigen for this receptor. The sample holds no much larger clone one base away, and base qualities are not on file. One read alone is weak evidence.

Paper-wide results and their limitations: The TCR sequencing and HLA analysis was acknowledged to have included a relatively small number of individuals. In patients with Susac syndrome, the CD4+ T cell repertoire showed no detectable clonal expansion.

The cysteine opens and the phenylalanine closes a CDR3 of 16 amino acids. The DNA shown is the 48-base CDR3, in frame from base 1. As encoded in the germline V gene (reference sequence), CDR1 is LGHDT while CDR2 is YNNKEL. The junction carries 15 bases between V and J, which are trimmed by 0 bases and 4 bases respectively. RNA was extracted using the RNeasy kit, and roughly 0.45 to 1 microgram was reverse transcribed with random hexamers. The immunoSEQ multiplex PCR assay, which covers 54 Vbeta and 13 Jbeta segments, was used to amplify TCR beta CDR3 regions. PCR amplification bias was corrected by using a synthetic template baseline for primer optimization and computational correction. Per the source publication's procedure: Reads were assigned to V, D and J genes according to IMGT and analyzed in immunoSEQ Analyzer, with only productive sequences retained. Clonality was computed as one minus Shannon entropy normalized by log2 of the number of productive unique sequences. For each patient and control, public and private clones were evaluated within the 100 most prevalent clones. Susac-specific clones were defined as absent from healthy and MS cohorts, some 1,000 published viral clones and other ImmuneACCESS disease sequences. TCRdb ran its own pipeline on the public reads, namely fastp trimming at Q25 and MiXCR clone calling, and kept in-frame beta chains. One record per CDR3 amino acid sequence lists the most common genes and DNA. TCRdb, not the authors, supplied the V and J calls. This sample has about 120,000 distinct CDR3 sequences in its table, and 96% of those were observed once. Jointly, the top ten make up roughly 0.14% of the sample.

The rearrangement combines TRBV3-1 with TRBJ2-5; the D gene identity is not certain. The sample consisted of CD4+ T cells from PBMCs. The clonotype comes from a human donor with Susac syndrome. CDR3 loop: CASSQDRQAWGETQYF. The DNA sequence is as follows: TGTGCCAGCAGCCAAGATCGGCAGGCGTGGGGAGAGACCCAGTACTTC.